This T cell receptor (beta chain) originates from a study of blood T cells in healthy people across ages. From germline, CDR1 is SGDLS and CDR2 YYNGEE. The CDR3 is 15 residues long. Regarding the study as a whole: PBMCs were not sorted, which prevented a conclusive comparison of naive versus antigen-experienced cells. A roughly linear age-dependent decrease characterized TCR beta diversity per million T cells.

The authors ran a second PCR of 7 to 11 cycles using a sample-barcoded 5' primer and a J-beta primer mix. Tags on each cDNA molecule came from a template-switch adaptor with 12 random nucleotides. Each CDR3 protein is one row after TCRdb ran MiXCR on the 5' RACE reads. The sample lists fewer than 2,000,000 distinct CDR3 sequences, almost 35% occurring once. This clonotype has just a few counts. What it binds is unknown. A much bigger clone sits one base away, suggesting this may be a read error. PBMCs, at least 7 million per sample, were isolated. This TCR was sampled from a woman aged 30 to 39 in good health. The chain combines TRBV9 with TRBJ1-1; the D gene is possibly TRBD1 (6 bases). Sample: blood. CDR3 amino acids: CASSLRAGATTEVFF. In nucleotides, the CDR3 is TGTGCCAGCAGCCTACGGGCAGGGGCGACCACTGAAGTTTTCTTT.